This TCR beta chain stems from a study of cytomegalovirus exposure and HLA in healthy donors (dated by TCRdb to between 2016 and 2019). Broadly, across the study: According to an earlier analysis of a few hundred of the donors, about 179 million T cells yielded 117 million unique TCR beta sequences and more than 250 Gb of sequence data. Approximately 300 gigabases of sequencing data and tens of millions of unique TCR sequences made up an early release that covered 500 to 700 HLA-typed donors. Of the approximately 400 genotyped donors, less than 90% were placed in the genetic ancestry cluster associated with self-reported Caucasian donors. The study aimed to test whether cataloging public T cell receptors could reveal signatures of past pathogen exposure. The T cell repertoires of several hundred subjects were profiled by immunosequencing and related to cytomegalovirus serostatus. Besides the first cohort of hundreds of subjects, a separate validation cohort made up of roughly 120 different subjects was used. To predict cytomegalovirus infection status, the study brought together high-throughput TCR immunosequencing, statistical association of individual TCRs with disease status, and machine learning. To study patterns of TCR occurrence, a later analysis re-analyzed previously published TCR beta repertoires from hundreds of donors and added high-resolution HLA genotyping. The later analysis used no new phenotypic data to find candidate immune exposures, relying instead on TCR beta sequences and their occurrence across donors. To decide whether each TCR beta V gene segment behaved as functional or pseudogenic, an earlier analysis of some 570 of the donors relied on high-throughput TCR beta sequencing. Donor age, sex, ethnicity and CMV serostatus were collected together with the repertoire data. A later genetic analysis took genome-wide SNP genotypes for about three fifths of the roughly 670 donors and used that subset as a discovery cohort. All discovery cohort repertoires had been generated using a single sequencing platform. Both class I and class II loci were covered by HLA typing, at four-digit resolution. Typing coverage differed by locus: A, B, C, DRB1 and DQB1 were typed in roughly 620-630 donors, DQA1 in 500 to 550, DPA1 in 600 to 610, and DPB1 in 450 to 490. Five DR-DQ haplotypes were handled as single units for association and clustering, since linkage in the cohort was strong. Among a few hundred genotyped donors of the cohort, an average of approximately 230,000 unique TCR beta nucleotide sequences were sequenced per donor, about a sixth of them non-productive. Overall results and qualifications from the work: Compared with equally common non-associated chains, HLA-associated TCR beta chains in a later analysis were more clonally expanded and had lower generation probabilities. Linkage disequilibrium might explain the correlated functional status among segregating V segments, but an unknown experimental factor could not be ruled out. At a false discovery rate of 0.05, a later analysis linked under 20,000 TCR beta sequences to specific HLA alleles. In a later analysis, TCR association rates were found to vary across HLA loci, with the most associated TCRs seen for DRB1 alleles and the fewest for HLA-C alleles. Sequencing depth was assumed to be roughly uniform across donors in the presence/absence analyses, though that assumption may not hold. Several of the top co-occurrence clusters appeared to be linked to parvovirus B19, influenza, CMV and Epstein-Barr virus, according to a later analysis. The authors suggested that the approach could potentially be generalized to other disease states and immunological phenotypes. Roughly 17 rarely observed V segments, including chromosome 9 orphons, were excluded from the earlier analysis of several hundred of the donors because counts were too low. Cytomegalovirus status was reported to be diagnosed by the classifier with high specificity and sensitivity in both the original and validation cohorts. The study gave a list of 150 to 200 TCR beta chains associated with cytomegalovirus. A cluster of highly shared sequence variants was judged likely to be a technical artifact of the sequencing pipeline. Most CMV-associated TCR beta chains appeared to be HLA-restricted in a later analysis, and the HLA associations seemed to be driven largely by CMV exposure. A further reported finding was that TCR beta sequences accurately predicted the HLA-A and HLA-B alleles for most subjects in the first cohort. A few of the identified cytomegalovirus-associated TCR beta chains were confirmed in vitro to be specific for cytomegalovirus antigens. This cohort had only TCR beta chains sequenced, and the lack of alpha or paired-chain data limited which features could be detected. While some public TCRs were present in many individuals, most TCR sequences turned up only very rarely across donors. Strong co-occurrence of HLA alleles, especially DR and DQ, made assigning TCR associations to individual alleles difficult. Compared with the 666-donor mean, donors in an Asian-associated ancestry cluster had fewer N-insertions in productive TCRs, according to a later genetic analysis. V-gene and J-gene trimming of TCR beta chains was associated with a missense DCLRE1C variant in a later genetic analysis, and the association was replicated in an independent cohort. Immune exposure information for the cohort was limited to CMV serostatus. Because some donors lacked HLA typing at each locus, the association tests relied only on the typed subset. An earlier analysis of roughly 570 of the donors showed that most TCR beta V segments appeared in productive rearrangements either about 90% or about 30% of the time, which broadly matched IMGT annotations.

The cohort consisted of 600 to 700 healthy bone marrow donors. All cohort members were sampled while nominally healthy, although unrecorded immune exposures were likely present. The donor tested CMV seronegative, placing the donor among the roughly 350 seronegative members of the cohort. A peripheral blood sample was collected from each donor, and TCR beta sequencing was performed on peripheral blood mononuclear cells. The Qiagen DNeasy Blood Extraction Kit was used to extract genomic DNA from the blood cell samples. This clone was counted between two and nine times. Its specific antigen is unknown. Per-base qualities were not stored, and no clone one base away is much larger. Library preparation used the immunoSEQ multiplex PCR assay. For the multiplex PCR, a mixture combining 60 forward primers for TCR Vbeta segments and 13 reverse primers for TCR Jbeta segments was used. A multiplex PCR assay on genomic DNA amplified the CDR3 region of rearranged TCR beta genes. Amplified TCR beta libraries were sequenced as 87-base-pair reads on the Illumina HiSeq System. As for the authors' bioinformatics: A later analysis tallied around 80 million unique TCR beta chains across the 610 or so repertoires, and some 10 million of those chains were shared by two or more donors. Raw reads were error-corrected and collapsed into unique sequences with a nearest-neighbor algorithm that merged closely related sequences to remove PCR and sequencing errors. V, D and J gene segments were assigned by aligning CDR3 sequences to IMGT reference sequences. Each retained sequence needed at least a six-nucleotide match to both a V gene segment and a J gene segment. Rearrangements were called productive when the CDR3 lacked stop codons and stayed in frame with V and J; all others were non-productive. Following IMGT convention, CDR3 was defined as the stretch from the second conserved V-encoded cysteine up to the conserved J-encoded phenylalanine. In an earlier analysis of approximately 590 of the donors, sequences lacking an unambiguous match to a single V gene segment were excluded. An earlier analysis of 500 to 700 of the donors classified V segments as functional when productive rearrangements were above 56.7% and as segregating when the standard deviation between donors was above 5%. A statistical classification framework was built to diagnose cytomegalovirus status from the catalog of TCR beta chain sequences. V and J gene assignment, in a later analysis, came from comparing TCR nucleotide sequences with IMGT/GENE-DB human TR gene sequences. In a later analysis, CDR3 sequences and most-parsimonious VDJ recombination scenarios were assigned using the TCRdist pipeline. In a later analysis, each TCR beta chain was defined by its CDR3 amino acid sequence together with its V-gene family, and reads without a unique V-gene family were excluded. In a later analysis, some 600 highly shared, low-generation-probability nucleotide sequences were removed to address suspected cross-contamination and a sequencing artifact. In a later analysis, a clonal expansion index was calculated for each public chain from normalized within-repertoire ranks of inferred template counts. In a later analysis, generation probabilities were computed with a VDJ recombination model fitted to out-of-frame rearrangements, and the resulting probabilities were checked against IGoR. A later analysis scored TCR-TCR, TCR-HLA and TCR-CMV co-occurrence with hypergeometric tests, applying a repertoire-size bias correction to TCR pairs. To estimate false discovery rates, a later analysis permuted the HLA or CMV assignments 20 times. A later analysis grouped co-occurring TCRs with DBSCAN, adding TCRdist sequence similarity when clustering within HLA-allele-positive subsets. Co-occurrence clustering excluded repertoires with fewer than 30,000 or more than 120,000 public chains, plus five with anomalous nucleotide sharing. Held by TCRdb, this immuneACCESS table contains in-frame sequences only and omits some clones. Under half of the omission traces to an unresolved V gene where checked; the cause of the rest is unknown. That table furnishes V, J and clone size, whereas the DNA furnished D and trimming. This sample gives 150,000 to 200,000 clones in total; over 75% of them show up just once. 2.5% to 3.5% of the sample is in the top ten clones.

The source is a female donor in good health and CMV-seronegative. Input material: PBMCs.

The base sequence is TGTGCCAGCCGCCGTCCGGGGGGCTACGAGCAGTACTTC. It specifies CASRRPGGYEQYF. The sequence links TRBV11-2 to TRBJ2-7; 7 junctional bases match TRBD2. The CDR3 numbers 13 residues from cysteine through phenylalanine. Kept here is only the CDR3 DNA, which spans 39 bases and is read in frame from base 1. Reading the germline V gene gives CDR1 SGHAT and CDR2 FQNNGV. Relative to germline, V is missing 8 bases and J is missing 3 bases, with 7 bases of the junction outside any gene match. With the portions outside the CDR3 filled from the reference TRBV11-2 and TRBJ2-7 genes, the complete variable region becomes EAGVAQSPRYKIIEKRQSVAFWCNPISGHATLYWYQQILGQGPKLLIQFQNNGVVDDSQLPKDRFSAERLKGVDSTLKIQPAKLEDSAVYLCASRRPGGYEQYFGPGTRLTVT.